These T cell receptor beta chains were read from a single sample in a study of identical twins. Each CDR3 protein gets one entry after TCRdb re-called the 5' RACE reads with MiXCR. The sample has 600,000 to 850,000 distinct CDR3 sequences, roughly 20% seen once. The sample also formed part of further work on T cells expressing NK-cell markers.

Sequenced input: PBMCs. The receptors derive from a woman between 18 and 29 years old in good health. The CDR3 runs from the conserved cysteine through the conserved F or W. The order of the fields is V gene, D gene, clone size, J gene, CDR3 DNA, CDR3 protein. A D gene is named only where the DNA matches it firmly. Rows may omit the clone size; those that give it use once, few, many or a size class.

v_call: TRBV7-2; d_call: .; clone_size: few; j_call: TRBJ2-3; cdr3_nt: TGTGCCAGCAGCCCGCCTCCCGCGACAGGCTCGATAGATACGCAGTATTTT; cdr3_aa: CASSPPPATGSIDTQYF
v_call: TRBV7-9; d_call: .; clone_size: few; j_call: TRBJ2-5; cdr3_nt: TGTGCCAGCAGCCAGACCGGGACACTCCAAGAGACCCAGTACTTC; cdr3_aa: CASSQTGTLQETQYF
v_call: TRBV6-4; d_call: .; clone_size: few; j_call: TRBJ1-6; cdr3_nt: TGTGCCGCCCAGGGTTCACCCCTCCACTTT; cdr3_aa: CAAQGSPLHF
v_call: TRBV21-1; d_call: .; clone_size: .; j_call: TRBJ2-3; cdr3_nt: TGTGCCAGATCCCCCAGGGGGAGCACAGATACGCAGTATTTT; cdr3_aa: CARSPRGSTDTQYF
v_call: TRBV10-3; d_call: .; clone_size: few; j_call: TRBJ2-2; cdr3_nt: TGTGCCATCAGTGGGTCCGGGGAGCTGTTTTTT; cdr3_aa: CAISGSGELFF
v_call: TRBV20-1; d_call: TRBD2; clone_size: .; j_call: TRBJ2-5; cdr3_nt: TGCAGTGCTAGAGCCCTGGGGACTAGCGGTTGGGAAGAGACCCAGTACTTC; cdr3_aa: CSARALGTSGWEETQYF
v_call: TRBV6-1; d_call: .; clone_size: .; j_call: TRBJ1-2; cdr3_nt: TGTGCCAGCAGTGACCCACAGAACTATGGCTACACCTTC; cdr3_aa: CASSDPQNYGYTF
v_call: TRBV20-1; d_call: .; clone_size: .; j_call: TRBJ2-3; cdr3_nt: TGCAGTGCCGGACCGGGACCAGATACGCAGTATTTT; cdr3_aa: CSAGPGPDTQYF
v_call: TRBV9; d_call: .; clone_size: few; j_call: TRBJ2-2; cdr3_nt: TGTGCCAGCAGCGTGGGGGCTAGCGCGGGCACCGGGGAGCTGTTTTTT; cdr3_aa: CASSVGASAGTGELFF
v_call: TRBV11-1; d_call: TRBD2; clone_size: .; j_call: TRBJ2-7; cdr3_nt: TGTGCCAGCAGCTTCTCTGGGGGCCTAGCGGGACGAAGCAGGAACGAGCAGTACTTC; cdr3_aa: CASSFSGGLAGRSRNEQYF
v_call: TRBV20-1; d_call: TRBD2; clone_size: few; j_call: TRBJ2-3; cdr3_nt: TGCAGTGCTCCCAGACTAGCGGGTGTCACAGATACGCAGTATTTT; cdr3_aa: CSAPRLAGVTDTQYF
v_call: TRBV12-3/TRBV12-4; d_call: .; clone_size: few; j_call: TRBJ2-3; cdr3_nt: TGTGCCAGCAGTTTTCAGTCCAGATCGCAGTATTTT; cdr3_aa: CASSFQSRSQYF
v_call: TRBV12-3/TRBV12-4; d_call: TRBD2; clone_size: .; j_call: TRBJ2-1; cdr3_nt: TGTGCCAGCAGTTTTGCGAGCGGGGGGAACAATGAGCAGTTCTTC; cdr3_aa: CASSFASGGNNEQFF
v_call: TRBV5-5; d_call: TRBD2; clone_size: .; j_call: TRBJ2-3; cdr3_nt: TGTGCCAGCAGCTCCCCCAGCGGGAGAATCTATACAGATACGCAGTATTTT; cdr3_aa: CASSSPSGRIYTDTQYF
v_call: TRBV19; d_call: TRBD2; clone_size: .; j_call: TRBJ2-2; cdr3_nt: TGTGCCAGTACGGGGGGGAACACCGGGGAGCTGTTTTTT; cdr3_aa: CASTGGNTGELFF
v_call: TRBV12-3/TRBV12-4; d_call: .; clone_size: .; j_call: TRBJ2-6; cdr3_nt: TGTGCCAGCAGTTTAAGAGGGGGCTCTGGGGCCAACGTCCTGACTTTC; cdr3_aa: CASSLRGGSGANVLTF
v_call: TRBV12-3/TRBV12-4; d_call: .; clone_size: .; j_call: TRBJ1-5; cdr3_nt: TGTGCCAGCTCCCGGGGGGGTGGATATCCTCAGCCCCAGCATTTT; cdr3_aa: CASSRGGGYPQPQHF
v_call: TRBV20-1; d_call: TRBD1; clone_size: few; j_call: TRBJ1-5; cdr3_nt: TGCAGTGCTAGAGTAGGACAGGGGGGTCAGCCCCAGCATTTT; cdr3_aa: CSARVGQGGQPQHF
v_call: TRBV6-2/TRBV6-3; d_call: .; clone_size: .; j_call: TRBJ2-1; cdr3_nt: TGTGCCAGCAGCCACTTCCCCCTATGGAATGAGCAGTTCTTC; cdr3_aa: CASSHFPLWNEQFF
v_call: TRBV6-5; d_call: .; clone_size: few; j_call: TRBJ1-1; cdr3_nt: TGTGCCAGCAGTTACTCGAGACCAGAAGCTTTCTTT; cdr3_aa: CASSYSRPEAFF
v_call: TRBV7-2; d_call: .; clone_size: .; j_call: TRBJ2-3; cdr3_nt: TGTGCCAGCAGTATCCAGGCGGAGGGAACAGATACGCAGTATTTT; cdr3_aa: CASSIQAEGTDTQYF
v_call: TRBV2; d_call: .; clone_size: few; j_call: TRBJ2-2; cdr3_nt: TGTGCCGCCGAGGGTCCGACCGGGGAGCTGTTTTTT; cdr3_aa: CAAEGPTGELFF
v_call: TRBV7-9; d_call: .; clone_size: .; j_call: TRBJ2-1; cdr3_nt: TGTGCCAGCAGCTTAGTCCGTAGCGCTGTCTACAATGAGCAGTTCTTC; cdr3_aa: CASSLVRSAVYNEQFF
v_call: TRBV3-1; d_call: .; clone_size: .; j_call: TRBJ2-3; cdr3_nt: TGTGCCAGCAGCTTGAGGGACGCCTCAGATACGCAGTATTTT; cdr3_aa: CASSLRDASDTQYF
v_call: TRBV5-1; d_call: TRBD1; clone_size: few; j_call: TRBJ2-5; cdr3_nt: TGCGCCAGCACATCTCTCCGACAGGGTAAAGAGACCCAGTACTTC; cdr3_aa: CASTSLRQGKETQYF
v_call: TRBV24-1; d_call: .; clone_size: few; j_call: TRBJ2-1; cdr3_nt: TGTGCCACCAGTGATCCGAGGGACTACAATGAGCAGTTCTTC; cdr3_aa: CATSDPRDYNEQFF
v_call: TRBV12-3/TRBV12-4; d_call: .; clone_size: .; j_call: TRBJ2-7; cdr3_nt: TGTGCCAGCAGTCCCGGACCCAACAACTACGAGCAGTACTTC; cdr3_aa: CASSPGPNNYEQYF